This entry lists 28 T cell receptor beta chains sequenced from one sample in a study of cytomegalovirus exposure and HLA in healthy donors (dated by TCRdb to 2017 to 2019). The library was made by the immunoSEQ multiplex PCR assay. For the multiplex PCR, a mixture combining 60 forward primers for TCR Vbeta segments and 13 reverse primers for TCR Jbeta segments was used. TCRdb obtained this table from immuneACCESS and retained in-frame rearrangements with V and J assigned. These tables miss some clones; where compared with another copy, unresolved V genes account for less than half of the shortfall, and the remainder is unexplained. The sample table records over 150,000 clones; 70% to 85% of these occur just once. 4.5% to 5.5% of the sample is in the top ten clones. The sample consisted of PBMCs. Receptor source: a man between 18 and 35 years old in good health and CMV-seronegative.

The chain joins TRBV4-3 to TRBJ2-1, with 7 bases matching TRBD1. CDR1 LGHNA and CDR2 YSLEER come from the germline V gene. The trim removed 0 bases at V and 2 bases at J, leaving 7 bases unmatched. The CDR3 is 17 residues long. For the CDR3, the DNA is TGCGCCAGCAGCCAAGAGGCAGTGGGACAGCCCTACAATGAGCAGTTCTTC. Its protein product is CASSQEAVGQPYNEQFF.

The chain links TRBV10-3 to TRBJ2-2; TRBD2 agrees at 7 bases. Germline trimming cut 11 bases from V and 5 bases from J; bases unmatched to any gene: 5. CDR3 length: 12 residues. Germline CDR1 ENHRY, CDR2 SYGVKD. CDR3 sequence (DNA): TGTGCCGCTGGGGGGGTGACCGGGGAGCTGTTTTTT. Protein: CAAGGVTGELFF.

This chain connects TRBV6-5 to TRBJ2-7; D might be TRBD2 (6 bases). The CDR3 runs to 13 residues. The germline CDR1 and CDR2 sequences are MNHEY and SVGAGI. Trimming shortened V by 3 bases and J by 6 bases, and 12 bases separated the two germline ends. CDR3 nucleotides: TGTGCCAGCAGTTATTTTCGCGGGGTCGAGCAGTACTTC. Protein: CASSYFRGVEQYF.

The chain joins TRBV5-4 to TRBJ1-1; D is possibly TRBD1 (6 bases). Trimming stripped 7 bases from V and 5 bases from J, with 15 bases between. The CDR3 length is 13 residues. Germline V CDR1 and CDR2: SGHNT, YYREEE (reference sequence). CDR3 in amino acids: CASAPDSWTEAFF. The CDR3 DNA sequence: TGTGCCAGCGCCCCGGACAGTTGGACTGAAGCTTTCTTT.

As concerns this clone: A junction boundary mismatches the germline segment, possibly from a read error. The chain has TRBV7-7 and TRBJ1-3; D unresolved. CDR1 is SSHAT, CDR2 FNYEAQ, per germline (reference sequence). This CDR3 region has 15 residues. CDR3 coding DNA: TGTGCTAGCACCTTTAAAAACAACTCTGGAAACACCATATATTTT. Translated: CASTFKNNSGNTIYF.

The V gene is TRBV6-5, the J gene TRBJ1-2; 7 nucleotides align to TRBD1. Germline CDR1 and CDR2: MNHEY and SVGAGI. This CDR3 is built from 14 residues. V was clipped by 6 bases and J by 6 bases; unmatched bases: 10. The DNA of the CDR3 is TGTGCCAGCAGCCCCGACAGGGAGGTAAATGGCTACACCTTC. Residues: CASSPDREVNGYTF.

The chain couples TRBV4-3 to TRBJ2-1; 12 nucleotides align to TRBD2. Per the germline V gene, CDR1 is LGHNA and CDR2 is YSLEER. The V segment lost 0 bases and the J segment 6 bases; nucleotides outside the gene matches: 9. The CDR3 has 18 residues. The CDR3 loop is CASSQEGPLAGGPNEQFF. CDR3 in DNA: TGCGCCAGCAGCCAAGAAGGGCCCCTAGCGGGAGGGCCCAATGAGCAGTTCTTC.

The V and J genes are TRBV5-1 and TRBJ2-1, with a tentative D call TRBD1 (5 bases). Germline V gene sequence: CDR1 SGHRS, CDR2 YFSETQ. The CDR3 contains 15 residues. The V end was cut by 6 bases, the J end by 9 bases, with 22 bases between. The CDR3 loop reads CASTPGRVSVGEQFF. The CDR3 DNA reads as TGCGCCAGCACCCCCGGCAGGGTAAGTGTTGGTGAGCAGTTCTTC.

This clone occurred once. The gene calls are TRBV7-9 and TRBJ2-7; D might be TRBD1 (5 bases). Deletions cut 1 base from V and 3 bases from J, with 13 bases between. The CDR3 totals 15 residues. CDR1 SEHNR and CDR2 FQNEAQ come from the germline V gene (reference sequence). As DNA, the CDR3 is TGTGCCAGCAGCTTAGGAACAGGAAAAAACTACGAGCAGTACTTC. As protein: CASSLGTGKNYEQYF.

The chain links TRBV18 to TRBJ2-6, with D uncertain. The CDR3 runs 16 residues. Germline CDR1 KGHSH, CDR2 LQKENI. V was pared by 3 bases and J by 5 bases, with 14 bases between. The CDR3, as DNA: TGTGCCAGCTCACCCCTTACAGACATAAGGGCCAACGTCCTGACTTTC. It yields the protein CASSPLTDIRANVLTF.

This chain connects TRBV9 to TRBJ2-7; 11 bases are a match to TRBD2. V shed 2 bases and J 4 bases; nucleotides not matched to a gene: 5. The germline V gene has CDR1 SGDLS and CDR2 YYNGEE. This CDR3 is 15 amino acids long. The CDR3 spells CASSVTSGREYEQYF. The CDR3 bases are TGTGCCAGCAGCGTCACTAGCGGGAGAGAGTACGAGCAGTACTTC.

This chain joins TRBV7-6 and TRBJ2-1; 9 positions match TRBD2. With 5 bases clipped from V and 7 bases from J, the junction kept 9 bases outside the gene matches. Germline lookup yields CDR1 SGHVS and CDR2 FNYEAQ. This CDR3 is 15 amino acids long. The CDR3 loop is CASSQYSGSNNEQFF. Written as DNA, the CDR3 is TGTGCCAGCAGCCAATATAGCGGGAGTAATAATGAGCAGTTCTTC.

The chain joins TRBV7-9 to TRBJ1-4, with D perhaps TRBD1 (5 bases). Per germline, CDR1 SEHNR and CDR2 FQNEAQ (reference sequence). The CDR3 contains 14 residues. V was clipped by 5 bases and J by 0 bases, with 7 bases between them. The CDR3 bases are TGTGCCAGCAGCCAAGGGGCAACTAATGAAAAACTGTTTTTT. Translated, it gives CASSQGATNEKLFF.

V is TRBV6-1 and J is TRBJ1-1, with 7 bases that match TRBD1. The CDR3 is 13 amino acids. In germline, CDR1 is MNHNS, CDR2 SASEGT. V shed 4 bases, J shed 7 bases, and the junction held 6 bases outside the gene matches. In DNA form, the CDR3 reads TGTGCCAGCAGTGCGGGACAGAAAATTGAAGCTTTCTTT. Translation: CASSAGQKIEAFF.

This clone is a singleton in its sample. The chain employs TRBV14 and TRBJ2-1, with TRBD2 identical over 8 bases. CDR3 length: 17 residues. The germline V gene encodes CDR1 SGHDN and CDR2 FVKESK. Germline trimming cut 0 bases from V and 8 bases from J; bases unmatched to any gene: 12. The CDR3 is CASSQEDRGGLEDEQFF. The CDR3 DNA reads TGTGCCAGCAGCCAAGAAGATCGCGGGGGGCTGGAGGATGAGCAGTTCTTC.

The rearrangement links TRBV6-6 to TRBJ2-7; 7 bases line up with TRBD2. The V and J ends lost 2 bases and 3 bases, in that order; junction bases with no gene match: 4. Germline V gives CDR1 MNHNY, CDR2 SVGAGI (reference sequence). CDR3 length: 14 residues. CDR3 residues: CASSYGGGFYEQYF. CDR3 coding DNA: TGTGCCAGCAGTTACGGGGGGGGATTCTACGAGCAGTACTTC.

This sequence joins TRBV2 and TRBJ2-2, with 11 bases fitting TRBD1. The J segment lost 4 bases and the V segment lost 6 bases, leaving 1 base of the junction unmatched. Germline loops: CDR1 SNHLY, CDR2 FYNNEI. The CDR3 has 14 residues. CDR3 in amino acids: CASRGTGGTGELFF. The CDR3 nucleotides read TGTGCCAGCAGGGGGACAGGGGGCACCGGGGAGCTGTTTTTT.

The CDR3 is CASSQDGTSGAYEQYF. Here the CDR3 DNA reads TGTGCCAGCAGCCAAGACGGGACTAGCGGGGCCTACGAGCAGTACTTC. The chain has TRBV4-2 and TRBJ2-7, with TRBD2 matching 13 bases. J lost 2 bases, V lost 0 bases, and 1 base had no gene match. The CDR3 spans 16 residues. Germline V gene sequence: CDR1 LGHNA, CDR2 YNFKEQ.

The rearrangement links TRBV5-1 to TRBJ2-5; 7 bases agree with TRBD2. This CDR3 contains 16 residues. Germline CDR1 is SGHRS and CDR2 is YFSETQ. V dropped 1 base and J dropped 4; count of bases not matched to a gene: 10. The CDR3 nucleotides read TGCGCCAGCAGCTTGTTGGGCGGGAGAGGTTCAGAGACCCAGTACTTC. This sequence encodes CASSLLGGRGSETQYF.

This clone was detected a few times. The V and J genes are TRBV4-1 and TRBJ1-1; weak D call: TRBD1 (5 bases). Germline assignment: CDR1 MGHRA and CDR2 YSYEKL. V lost 4 bases, J lost 0 bases, and 15 bases lay in between. The CDR3 totals 16 residues. CDR3 sequence: CASSLWVQGLNTEAFF. The CDR3 coding sequence is TGCGCCAGCAGCCTCTGGGTGCAGGGATTGAACACTGAAGCTTTCTTT.

This sequence joins TRBV7-6 and TRBJ2-1; D is undetermined. The V and J ends lost 2 bases and 9 bases respectively, with 8 bases between them. Germline values: CDR1 SGHVS, CDR2 FNYEAQ. The CDR3 extends over 12 amino acids. CDR3: CASSLSSLEQFF. The CDR3 region has the DNA TGTGCCAGCAGCTTAAGTAGTCTTGAGCAGTTCTTC.

The rearrangement joins TRBV19 to TRBJ1-5, with 10 positions matching TRBD1. Trimming cost V 2 bases and J 5 bases; bases outside gene matches: 3. This CDR3 is 15 amino acids long. Germline assignment: CDR1 LNHDA and CDR2 SQIVND (reference sequence). CDR3 coding DNA: TGTGCCAGTAGTATACTCGGGACAGGGGATCAGCCCCAGCATTTT. Its translation is CASSILGTGDQPQHF.

The V call is TRBV2, the J call TRBJ2-3; TRBD2 aligns across 9 bases. The V gene's germline CDR1 is SNHLY and CDR2 FYNNEI. The CDR3 extends over 13 amino acids. V shed 11 bases, J shed 3 bases, and the junction held 6 bases outside the gene matches. In nucleotides, the CDR3 is TGTGCCCTCATGCGGGAGGGTACAGATACGCAGTATTTT. It encodes CALMREGTDTQYF.

J is TRBJ1-1 and V is TRBV5-1, with D unresolved. Trimming removed 2 bases at V and 5 bases at J, with 10 bases between. The CDR3 runs 13 residues. CDR1 is SGHRS and CDR2 is YFSETQ in the germline V gene. The CDR3 sequence is CASSLPGRTEAFF. The DNA for the CDR3 is TGCGCCAGCAGCTTACCCGGCAGGACTGAAGCTTTCTTT.

The chain combines TRBV25-1 with TRBJ2-1, with TRBD2 matching 7 bases. J gave up 7 bases and V 3 bases, and 6 bases lay outside the gene matches. This CDR3 comprises 14 residues. Germline values: CDR1 MGHDK, CDR2 SYGVNS. The CDR3 loop reads CASSDGGTKNEQFF. The CDR3 nucleotides are TGTGCCAGCAGTGATGGCGGGACTAAGAATGAGCAGTTCTTC.

The chain recombines TRBV5-6 with TRBJ2-3, with TRBD2 matching 12 bases. Germline values: CDR1 SGHDT, CDR2 YYEEEE. The CDR3 contains 15 residues. J gave up 9 bases and V 5 bases, and 10 bases lay outside the gene matches. The DNA of the CDR3 is TGTGCCAGCAGGAATAGACTAGCGGGAGTTGTCACGCAGTATTTT. Encoded protein: CASRNRLAGVVTQYF. Supplemented by reference TRBV5-6 and TRBJ2-3, the full variable domain reads DAGVTQSPTHLIKTRGQQVTLRCSPKSGHDTVSWYQQALGQGPQFIFQYYEEEERQRGNFPDRFSGHQFPNYSSELNVNALLLGDSALYLCASRNRLAGVVTQYFGPGTRLTVL.

The CDR3 coding sequence is TGTGCCTGGAGTGGGTGGGACAGCACCTACGAGCAGTACTTC. This codes for CAWSGWDSTYEQYF. This chain joins TRBV30 and TRBJ2-7; 7 bases match TRBD1. The junction had 5 bases not matched to a gene; V was cut back by 1 base and J by 2 bases. The CDR3 covers 14 residues. Germline V gene data show CDR1 as GTSNPN and CDR2 as SVGIG (reference sequence). Using reference TRBV30 and TRBJ2-7 for the parts outside the CDR3, the full variable domain is SQTIHQWPATLVQPVGSPLSLECTVEGTSNPNLYWYRQAAGRGLQLLFYSVGIGQISSEVPQNLSASRPQDRQFILSSKKLLLSDSGFYLCAWSGWDSTYEQYFGPGTRLTVT.

The chain uses TRBV19 and TRBJ1-1; 7 bases fit TRBD1. V dropped 6 bases and J dropped 4; count of bases not matched to a gene: 8. In germline, CDR1 is LNHDA, CDR2 SQIVND (reference sequence). This CDR3 has 14 residues. CDR3 amino acids: CASSFIGTATEAFF. The CDR3 region has the DNA TGTGCCAGTAGCTTTATAGGGACAGCCACTGAAGCTTTCTTT.